This TCR beta chain was sequenced during a study of blood T cell repertoires in COVID-19. Study background: Sites across the United States, Italy and Spain contributed samples from acute and convalescent COVID-19. From T cells, B-cell-depleted T cells, or PBMCs came the material, which was cDNA or gDNA.

As handled by the study authors: Estimates of nucleated cell counts were drawn from the amplification of reference gene primers. Here immunoSEQ multiplex PCR was the method, and the copy in TCRdb shows in-frame clones only, minus some. V and J calls and clone size follow that table, whereas D and trimming were derived from the DNA. In the table there are over 400,000 clones, around nine tenths of which are singletons. Trimming shortened V by 4 bases and J by 3 bases, and 28 bases separated the two germline ends. CDR3 size: 19 residues. Germline V gene data show CDR1 as SGDLS and CDR2 as YYNGEE. The genes are TRBV9 and TRBJ1-1; perhaps TRBD1 as D (5 bases). The source material was peripheral blood. The TCR sequence derives from a woman aged 45-65 years with COVID-19, enrolled during active disease. The CDR3 loop reads CASSTPGGDERAWDTEAFF. As DNA, the CDR3 is TGTGCCAGCAGCACCCCCGGAGGGGACGAGCGGGCCTGGGACACTGAAGCTTTCTTT. The full variable domain, completed using reference TRBV9 and TRBJ1-1, is DSGVTQTPKHLITATGQRVTLRCSPRSGDLSVYWYQQSLDQGLQFLIQYYNGEERAKGNILERFSAQQFPDLHSELNLSSLELGDSALYFCASSTPGGDERAWDTEAFFGQGTRLTVV.